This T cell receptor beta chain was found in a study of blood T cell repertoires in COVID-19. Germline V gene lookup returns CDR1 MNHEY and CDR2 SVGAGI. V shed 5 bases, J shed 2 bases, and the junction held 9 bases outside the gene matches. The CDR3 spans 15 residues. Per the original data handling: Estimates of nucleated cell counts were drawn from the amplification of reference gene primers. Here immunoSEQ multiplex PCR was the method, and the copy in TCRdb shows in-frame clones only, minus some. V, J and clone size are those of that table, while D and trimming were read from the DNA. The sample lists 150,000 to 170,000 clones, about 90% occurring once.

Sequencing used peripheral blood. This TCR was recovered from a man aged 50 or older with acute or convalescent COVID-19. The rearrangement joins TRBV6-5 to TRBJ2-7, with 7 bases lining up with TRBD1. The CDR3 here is CASSRTGDPAYEQYV. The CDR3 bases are TGTGCCAGCAGTCGGACAGGAGATCCGGCCTACGAGCAGTACGTC.